The clone carrying this T cell receptor (beta chain) was found a few times. The CDR3 loop spans 14 amino acids. In germline, CDR1 is SGDLS, CDR2 YYNGEE. V gave up 2 bases and J gave up 5 bases, with 14 bases separating them. TCRdb reprocessed the 5' RACE reads via MiXCR and lists one record per CDR3 protein. This sample yields about 360,000 distinct CDR3 sequences, of which roughly 22% are seen a single time; around 13% belongs to the top ten. The data are from a study of CD8 T cells in ankylosing spondylitis. Sequenced: blood, either unsorted or a sorted T cell fraction (not recorded which). The chain combines TRBV9 with TRBJ2-7; D perhaps matches TRBD2 (5 bases). The origin of this receptor is a male donor with ankylosing spondylitis or in good health (not recorded which). The CDR3 loop reads CASSVSGSRDEQYF. The DNA for the CDR3 is TGTGCCAGCAGCGTCAGCGGTTCTCGGGACGAGCAGTACTTC.